What follows are 30 T cell receptor beta chains derived from one specimen sequenced in a study of blood T cell repertoires in COVID-19. TCRdb's table, derived via immunoSEQ multiplex PCR, lists solely in-frame clones and lacks some. The repertoire holds roughly 160,000 clones, with about 86% as singletons. Sequences were obtained from peripheral blood. These receptors were taken from a man aged 18-30 years with acute or convalescent COVID-19.

This clone was found once. This sequence joins TRBV7-9 and TRBJ1-4; possible D gene TRBD1, 5 bases. The ends were cut back, 2 bases at V and 5 bases at J, with 12 bases in the middle. The CDR3 is 15 amino acids. Germline V gives CDR1 SEHNR, CDR2 FQNEAQ (reference sequence). CDR3 nucleotides: TGTGCCAGCAGCTTATATGGGCGGGGGAATGAAAAACTGTTTTTT. Protein product: CASSLYGRGNEKLFF. The entire variable domain, with the rest obtained from reference TRBV7-9 and TRBJ1-4, is as follows: DTGVSQNPRHKITKRGQNVTFRCDPISEHNRLYWYRQTLGQGPEFLTYFQNEAQLEKSRLLSDRFSAERPKGSFSTLEIQRTEQGDSAMYLCASSLYGRGNEKLFFGSGTQLSVL.

This rearrangement joins TRBV19 to TRBJ1-2; 9 bases align to TRBD1. CDR1 and CDR2 from the germline V gene are LNHDA and SQIVND (reference sequence). With 4 bases clipped from V and 5 bases from J, the junction kept 17 bases outside the gene matches. CDR3 length: 18 residues. The DNA of the CDR3 is TGTGCCAGTAGTACCTACTTGCTGGGGGACAGGGCACGGTATGGCTACACCTTC. This gives the protein CASSTYLLGDRARYGYTF.

The genes are TRBV11-2 and TRBJ2-1; possible D gene TRBD2, 6 bases. This CDR3 region has 15 residues. V was cut by 6 bases and J by 7 bases, with 19 bases left in between. Germline CDR1 SGHAT, CDR2 FQNNGV. The CDR3 DNA reads TGTGCCAGCAGGAGCCTTGGGGGGATGGGAAATGAGCAGTTCTTC. Amino acid sequence: CASRSLGGMGNEQFF.

The chain combines TRBV19 with TRBJ2-1; weak D call: TRBD2 (6 bases). The V and J ends lost 2 bases and 3 bases respectively, with 8 bases between them. Germline V gene lookup returns CDR1 LNHDA and CDR2 SQIVND (reference sequence). This CDR3 is built from 14 residues. The CDR3 spells CASSIRRDYNEQFF. CDR3 nucleotides: TGTGCCAGTAGTATAAGGCGGGACTACAATGAGCAGTTCTTC.

The chain joins TRBV10-3 to TRBJ2-3; 11 bases map to TRBD1. V lost 6 bases and J lost 5; bases outside the gene matches: 10. Germline lookup yields CDR1 ENHRY and CDR2 SYGVKD. The CDR3 sequence is 16 residues long. CDR3 loop: CAISTGGQGVVDTQYF. The DNA for the CDR3 is TGTGCCATCAGCACCGGGGGACAGGGGGTAGTAGATACGCAGTATTTT.

The rearrangement uses TRBV12-5 and TRBJ2-1; 9 nucleotides agree with TRBD2. After removal of 8 bases from V and 7 bases from J, the junction contained 12 bases not matched to a gene. Germline-derived CDR1 and CDR2 are LGHNT and FRNRAP. CDR3 length equals 15 residues. The CDR3 coding sequence is TGTGCTAGTACGAAAAGCGGGGGGCCGGGGAATGAGCAGTTCTTC. Translation: CASTKSGGPGNEQFF.

This clone has a handful of counts. The genes are TRBV4-1 and TRBJ2-1, with 7 bases identical to TRBD2. The ends lost 0 bases at V and 2 bases at J; junction bases unmatched: 7. Per germline, CDR1 MGHRA and CDR2 YSYEKL. CDR3 length: 17 amino acids. The CDR3 is CASSQEMGGGAYNEQFF. DNA of the CDR3: TGCGCCAGCAGCCAAGAGATGGGTGGGGGGGCCTACAATGAGCAGTTCTTC.

The table lists this clone with a few counts. The chain employs TRBV11-2 and TRBJ1-1, with a possible D match to TRBD1 (5 bases). The germline gives CDR1 SGHAT, CDR2 FQNNGV. Between the trimmed V and J ends, which lost 0 bases and 1 base, there was a span of 12 bases. This CDR3 has 16 amino acids. The CDR3 DNA is TGTGCCAGCAGCTTAGAGTGGGGCCGATCGAACACTGAAGCTTTCTTT. Encoded protein: CASSLEWGRSNTEAFF.

This clone was detected only once. The chain uses TRBV5-1 and TRBJ2-4; TRBD2 is a possible D gene (5 bases). Germline V gene data show CDR1 as SGHRS and CDR2 as YFSETQ. The CDR3 extends over 17 amino acids. The V and J ends lost 0 bases and 5 bases respectively, with 18 bases between them. The CDR3 DNA sequence: TGCGCCAGCAGCTTGGTCGTGGGAGCGAAAAGGGAAAACATTCAGTACTTC. It codes for CASSLVVGAKRENIQYF.

This rearrangement joins TRBV24-1 to TRBJ2-5, with 7 bases that match TRBD1. This CDR3 contains 14 residues. CDR1 and CDR2 from the germline V gene are KGHDR and SFDVKD. With V trimmed by 4 bases and J by 5 bases, 6 bases remained unmatched. This chain's CDR3 is CATSDEGQLETQYF. The CDR3 DNA sequence: TGTGCCACCAGTGACGAGGGACAGTTGGAGACCCAGTACTTC.

This clone was picked up one time. V usage is TRBV5-1 and J usage is TRBJ1-2; D is unresolved. The V end lost 0 bases, the J end lost 8 bases, and 11 bases lay between the germline ends. There are 13 residues in the CDR3. Germline CDR1 is SGHRS and CDR2 is YFSETQ. CDR3 region: CASSLGDTWGYTF. The CDR3 DNA follows: TGCGCCAGCAGCTTGGGTGACACTTGGGGCTACACCTTC.

The chain uses TRBV3-1 (or the pseudogene TRBV3-2) and TRBJ1-2; D is perhaps TRBD1 (5 bases). This CDR3 has 14 amino acids. Germline lookup yields CDR1 LGHDT and CDR2 YNNKEL (reference sequence). V dropped 0 bases and J dropped 7 bases, with 12 bases sitting between them. Here the CDR3 DNA reads TGTGCCAGCAGCCAAGATGGGGGGGTTAGTGGCTACACCTTC. Translating gives CASSQDGGVSGYTF.

V usage is TRBV21-1 and J usage is TRBJ2-1; the table calls TRBD2, which could not be checked here. TRBV21-1 is noted as a pseudogene. This CDR3 spans 14 amino acids. The DNA of the CDR3 is TGTGCCAGCAGAGGCCTCCCGGGGGGCAATGAGCAGTTCTTC. Translation gives CASRGLPGGNEQFF.

The rearrangement links TRBV6-5 to TRBJ1-1; weak D call: TRBD1 (5 bases). The CDR3 spans 14 residues. Per the germline V gene, CDR1 is MNHEY and CDR2 is SVGAGI. V was cut by 6 bases and J by 0 bases, with 11 bases left in between. The CDR3 reads CASRPTDMNTEAFF. DNA of the CDR3: TGTGCCAGCAGGCCGACAGATATGAACACTGAAGCTTTCTTT.

The chain is built from TRBV19 and TRBJ2-3; D possibly corresponds to TRBD1 (5 bases). CDR3 size: 13 residues. Germline loops: CDR1 LNHDA, CDR2 SQIVND (reference sequence). The germline V and J ends were trimmed by 6 bases and 0 bases, with 7 bases remaining between them. The CDR3 DNA reads TGTGCCAGTAGACCAGGGAGCACAGATACGCAGTATTTT. Translating it yields CASRPGSTDTQYF.

The chain is built from TRBV5-4 and TRBJ2-5; 8 positions agree with TRBD2. Germline CDR1 is SGHNT and CDR2 is YYREEE (reference sequence). After removal of 0 bases from V and 5 bases from J, the junction contained 0 bases not matched to a gene. This CDR3 comprises 13 residues. CDR3 in amino acids: CASSLGLAETQYF. In nucleotides, the CDR3 is TGTGCCAGCAGCTTGGGACTAGCGGAGACCCAGTACTTC. Supplemented by reference TRBV5-4 and TRBJ2-5, the full variable domain reads ETGVTQSPTHLIKTRGQQVTLRCSSQSGHNTVSWYQQALGQGPQFIFQYYREEENGRGNFPPRFSGLQFPNYSSELNVNALELDDSALYLCASSLGLAETQYFGPGTRLLVL.

The genes are TRBV27 and TRBJ1-2, with 9 positions matching TRBD1. Germline V lookup: CDR1 MNHEY, CDR2 SMNVEV (reference sequence). This CDR3 region has 13 residues. V was pared by 7 bases and J by 8 bases, with 8 bases of the junction left unmatched. This CDR3 is CASTSGTGNGYTF. CDR3 nucleotides: TGTGCCAGCACCTCTGGGACAGGGAACGGCTACACCTTC.

The chain joins TRBV5-6 to TRBJ1-2; 10 bases are a match to TRBD1. The CDR3 length is 15 residues. Germline CDR1 is SGHDT and CDR2 is YYEEEE. After removal of 5 bases from V and 0 bases from J, the junction contained 4 bases not matched to a gene. The CDR3 reads CASSLTGGSNYGYTF. The CDR3 DNA sequence: TGTGCCAGCAGTTTGACAGGGGGCTCTAACTATGGCTACACCTTC.

CDR3: CASSAYGQGPRVGELFF. DNA for the CDR3: TGTGCCAGCAGCGCATACGGACAGGGTCCTCGGGTCGGGGAGCTGTTTTTT. The V and J genes are TRBV5-6 and TRBJ2-2; 8 bases match TRBD1. The length of the CDR3 is 17 residues. Per the germline V gene, CDR1 is SGHDT and CDR2 is YYEEEE. Trimming removed 4 bases from V and 7 bases from J; junction bases left unmatched: 15. Complete variable domain (other parts from reference TRBV5-6 and TRBJ2-2): DAGVTQSPTHLIKTRGQQVTLRCSPKSGHDTVSWYQQALGQGPQFIFQYYEEEERQRGNFPDRFSGHQFPNYSSELNVNALLLGDSALYLCASSAYGQGPRVGELFFGEGSRLTVL.

The chain links TRBV7-8 to TRBJ2-3; D is undetermined. CDR3 length equals 12 residues. Per germline, CDR1 SGHVS and CDR2 FQNEAQ. Trimming removed 4 bases at V and 4 bases at J, with 6 bases between. CDR3 amino acids: CASSYTSDTQYF. In nucleotides, the CDR3 is TGTGCCAGCAGCTACACCTCAGATACGCAGTATTTT.

The chain uses TRBV19 and TRBJ1-1; the D gene is possibly TRBD1 (5 bases). From germline, CDR1 is LNHDA and CDR2 SQIVND (reference sequence). V lost 6 bases, J lost 1 base, and 12 bases lay in between. CDR3 length equals 14 residues. CDR3 DNA sequence: TGTGCCAGTAGGTACACAGGCTCGAACACTGAAGCTTTCTTT. Residues: CASRYTGSNTEAFF.

The rearrangement joins TRBV6-5 to TRBJ1-5; 10 positions match TRBD1. Germline V CDR1 and CDR2: MNHEY, SVGAGI. This CDR3 spans 14 amino acids. Losses at the gene ends were 6 bases for V and 6 bases for J; bases not matched to a gene: 5. The CDR3 loop reads CASSPTGGPQPQHF. In DNA form, the CDR3 reads TGTGCCAGCAGCCCGACAGGGGGCCCTCAGCCCCAGCATTTT.

The rearrangement joins TRBV13 to TRBJ2-1; no clear D gene. Trimming took 5 bases from V and 5 from J, leaving 16 bases between them. The germline gives CDR1 PRHDT, CDR2 FYEKMQ (reference sequence). The CDR3 runs 15 residues. CDR3 loop: CASSLRPPRDNEQFF. The CDR3 nucleotides read TGTGCCAGCAGCCTCCGGCCGCCTCGGGACAATGAGCAGTTCTTC.

The gene calls are TRBV5-6 and TRBJ2-7; TRBD2 matches at 11 bases. Per the germline V gene, CDR1 is SGHDT and CDR2 is YYEEEE. Germline trimming cut 1 base from V and 2 bases from J; bases unmatched to any gene: 5. The CDR3 is 16 amino acids. The CDR3: CASSLLLAGGAYEQYV. DNA of the CDR3: TGTGCCAGCAGCTTGTTGCTAGCGGGGGGAGCCTACGAGCAGTACGTC.

The chain recombines TRBV4-1 with TRBJ2-6; 9 bases fit TRBD1. V gave up 4 bases and J gave up 2 bases; unmatched junction bases: 9. Germline assignment: CDR1 MGHRA and CDR2 YSYEKL. The CDR3 is made up of 18 amino acids. For the CDR3, the DNA is TGCGCCAGCAGCCCCATAACAGGGGGCGCGGCTGGGGCCAACGTCCTGACTTTC. Amino acids: CASSPITGGAAGANVLTF.

This sequence joins TRBV29-1 and TRBJ1-1; D might be TRBD1 (6 bases). The CDR3 runs 12 residues. V was pared by 8 bases and J by 0 bases, with 10 bases between. CDR1 is SQVTM, CDR2 ANQGSEA, per germline. CDR3 protein: CSSGQLNTEAFF. The CDR3 DNA is TGCAGCTCAGGACAGTTGAACACTGAAGCTTTCTTT.

The chain employs TRBV5-1 and TRBJ2-3, with unresolved D. CDR3 size: 14 residues. Trimming left V 1 base short and J 4 bases short, with 10 bases between. From germline, CDR1 is SGHRS and CDR2 YFSETQ. DNA for the CDR3: TGCGCCAGCAGCTTGTCCAGTCTGTCAGATACGCAGTATTTT. It codes for CASSLSSLSDTQYF.

The J gene is TRBJ2-2, the V gene TRBV19, with D unresolved. V was cut by 0 bases and J by 4 bases, with 15 bases left in between. CDR1 and CDR2 from the germline V gene are LNHDA and SQIVND (reference sequence). This CDR3 region has 17 residues. CDR3 DNA sequence: TGTGCCAGTAGTATAGATCATAAGTCAATCGGCACCGGGGAGCTGTTTTTT. It specifies CASSIDHKSIGTGELFF.

The chain uses TRBV2 and TRBJ2-6; 7 positions match TRBD1. The CDR3 covers 17 residues. V lost 5 bases and J lost 0; bases outside the gene matches: 7. Germline assignment: CDR1 SNHLY and CDR2 FYNNEI. The CDR3 DNA is TGTGCCAGCAGTCAGACAGGGCGCCTCTCTGGGGCCAACGTCCTGACTTTC. This codes for CASSQTGRLSGANVLTF.

The gene calls are TRBV24-1 and TRBJ2-7; D perhaps matches TRBD1 (5 bases). The germline V gene encodes CDR1 KGHDR and CDR2 SFDVKD. The CDR3 totals 14 residues. V was pared by 4 bases and J by 1 base, with 10 bases between. CDR3 in amino acids: CATSDKGQSYEQYF. DNA for the CDR3: TGTGCCACCAGTGACAAGGGGCAGTCCTACGAGCAGTACTTC.